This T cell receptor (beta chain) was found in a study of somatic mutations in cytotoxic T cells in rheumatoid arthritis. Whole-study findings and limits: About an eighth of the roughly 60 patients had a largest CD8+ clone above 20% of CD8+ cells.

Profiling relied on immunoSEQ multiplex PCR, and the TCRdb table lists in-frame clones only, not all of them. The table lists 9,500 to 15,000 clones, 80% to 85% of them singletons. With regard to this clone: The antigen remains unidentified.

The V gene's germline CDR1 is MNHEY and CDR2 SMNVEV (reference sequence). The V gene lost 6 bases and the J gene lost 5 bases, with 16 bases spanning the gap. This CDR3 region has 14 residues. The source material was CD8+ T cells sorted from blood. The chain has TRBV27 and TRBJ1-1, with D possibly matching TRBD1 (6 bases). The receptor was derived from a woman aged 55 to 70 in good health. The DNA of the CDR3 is TGTGCCAGCAGGCAACAGGGTTGGAGGACTGAAGCTTTCTTT. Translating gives CASRQQGWRTEAFF.